Each of the 29 T cell receptor beta chains below was sequenced from the same sample in a study of blood T cell repertoires in COVID-19. Using immunoSEQ multiplex PCR, the repertoire was profiled, and TCRdb retains in-frame clones only, with some absent. The table includes about 310,000 clones, about 89% detected once. The specimen was PBMCs or T cells enriched from blood (not recorded which). These TCRs come from a woman in her 40s who had recovered from COVID-19.

J is TRBJ2-7 and V is TRBV30; 9 nucleotides match TRBD1. Germline lookup yields CDR1 GTSNPN and CDR2 SVGIG (reference sequence). Losses at the gene ends were 5 bases for V and 3 bases for J; bases not matched to a gene: 5. The CDR3 loop spans 13 amino acids. The CDR3: CAWLQGAGYEQYF. CDR3 sequence (DNA): TGTGCCTGGTTACAGGGGGCTGGCTACGAGCAGTACTTC.

The rearrangement joins TRBV6-5 to TRBJ1-2; 8 bases match TRBD1. This CDR3 contains 16 residues. CDR1 MNHEY and CDR2 SVGAGI come from the germline V gene. V lost 4 bases and J lost 5; bases outside the gene matches: 12. This CDR3 is CASSSSGGLSSYGYTF. CDR3 DNA sequence: TGTGCCAGCAGTTCATCAGGGGGCCTTTCGTCTTATGGCTACACCTTC.

This chain joins TRBV30 and TRBJ2-1, with unresolved D. Germline V gives CDR1 GTSNPN, CDR2 SVGIG (reference sequence). The CDR3 loop spans 13 amino acids. Trimming took off 0 bases at V and 9 bases at J, with 12 bases between the two ends. The CDR3 reads CAWSVVVELEQFF. As DNA, the CDR3 is TGTGCCTGGAGTGTAGTGGTGGAGCTTGAGCAGTTCTTC.

V and J are TRBV7-8 and TRBJ2-2; D possibly corresponds to TRBD2 (6 bases). The CDR3 consists of 15 residues. In germline, CDR1 is SGHVS, CDR2 FQNEAQ. The V end lost 2 bases, the J end lost 6 bases, and 13 bases lay between the germline ends. The CDR3 region is CASSLNVGSPGELFF. CDR3 nucleotides: TGTGCCAGCAGCTTAAATGTCGGGAGTCCCGGGGAGCTGTTTTTT.

This clone has only one observation. The rearrangement uses TRBV11-2 and TRBJ2-3; weak D call: TRBD2 (5 bases). V lost 1 base, J lost 8 bases, and 13 bases lay in between. The CDR3 totals 14 residues. The germline gives CDR1 SGHAT, CDR2 FQNNGV. CDR3 in amino acids: CASSLAASGGTQYF. The CDR3 bases are TGTGCCAGCAGCTTAGCTGCATCAGGAGGTACGCAGTATTTT.

This clone has only one observation. V gene TRBV11-2 combines with J gene TRBJ2-7; 7 nucleotides agree with TRBD1. This CDR3 has 12 residues. Germline CDR1 and CDR2: SGHAT and FQNNGV. The junction had 3 bases not matched to a gene; V was cut back by 5 bases and J by 5 bases. The CDR3: CASSGTEDEQYF. CDR3 nucleotide sequence: TGTGCCAGCAGCGGGACAGAGGACGAGCAGTACTTC.

This sequence joins TRBV30 and TRBJ2-7; D not resolved. V was cut by 2 bases and J by 2 bases, with 7 bases left in between. The CDR3 is made up of 12 amino acids. Germline CDR1 reads GTSNPN; CDR2 reads SVGIG (reference sequence). This chain's CDR3 is CAWSRITYEQYF. The DNA for the CDR3 is TGTGCCTGGAGTCGTATTACCTACGAGCAGTACTTC.

The chain joins TRBV28 to TRBJ1-1, with a possible D match to TRBD1 (6 bases). Trimming removed 1 base from V and 1 base from J, with 10 bases in between. CDR1 MDHEN and CDR2 SYDVKM come from the germline V gene. The CDR3 is 15 amino acids. The CDR3 coding sequence is TGTGCCAGCAGTTTATTGACAGGAGGGAACACTGAAGCTTTCTTT. Amino acids: CASSLLTGGNTEAFF.

This chain uses TRBV7-9 with TRBJ2-3; D unresolved. Germline loops: CDR1 SEHNR, CDR2 FQNEAQ (reference sequence). The CDR3 runs to 15 residues. The V gene lost 0 bases and the J gene lost 1 base, with 8 bases spanning the gap. Written as DNA, the CDR3 is TGTGCCAGCAGCTTAGCCCTTACAGGCACAGATACGCAGTATTTT. This encodes CASSLALTGTDTQYF.

On this clone: Other nucleotide sequences in the sample specify the same CDR3. The V call is TRBV2, the J call TRBJ2-3; 9 bases are shared with TRBD1. Trimming at V came to 5 bases and at J to 4 bases, leaving 4 bases not matched to a gene. Germline loops: CDR1 SNHLY, CDR2 FYNNEI. This CDR3 region has 14 residues. CDR3 in DNA: TGTGCCAGCAGTACTGACAGGGGGGCAGATACGCAGTATTTT. Residues: CASSTDRGADTQYF.

The V call is TRBV10-3, the J call TRBJ2-1; 11 bases are a match to TRBD2. V lost 2 bases and J lost 6; bases outside the gene matches: 6. Germline CDR1 is ENHRY and CDR2 is SYGVKD. CDR3 length: 16 amino acids. CDR3 loop: CAISEPRLAGGNEQFF. Here the CDR3 DNA reads TGTGCCATCAGTGAGCCGAGGCTAGCGGGAGGCAATGAGCAGTTCTTC.

As DNA, the CDR3 is TGTGCCAGCTCACCGCTGACAGGGGCGAACACCGGGGAGCTGTTTTTT. This codes for CASSPLTGANTGELFF. The J gene is TRBJ2-2, the V gene TRBV18; the match to TRBD1 covers 8 bases. The V gene's germline CDR1 is KGHSH and CDR2 LQKENI. The CDR3 covers 16 residues. Trimming cost V 3 bases and J 0 bases; bases outside gene matches: 3.

The chain employs TRBV18 and TRBJ1-4; 10 bases agree with TRBD1. The CDR3 extends over 15 amino acids. Per germline, CDR1 KGHSH and CDR2 LQKENI. J gave up 5 bases and V 4 bases, and 4 bases lay outside the gene matches. The CDR3 loop reads CASSLEDRGNEKLFF. CDR3 nucleotide sequence: TGTGCCAGCTCACTTGAGGACAGGGGGAATGAAAAACTGTTTTTT.

This chain connects TRBV7-2 to TRBJ2-7; perhaps TRBD1 as D (6 bases). Germline-derived CDR1 and CDR2 are SGHTA and FQGNSA. Trimming stripped 2 bases from V and 5 bases from J, with 13 bases between. This CDR3 region has 14 residues. The CDR3 bases are TGTGCCAGCAGCTTACACAGGGAGTTCGACGAGCAGTACTTC. Its protein product is CASSLHREFDEQYF. Full variable domain (rest looked up from reference TRBV7-2 and TRBJ2-7): GAGVSQSPSNKVTEKGKDVELRCDPISGHTALYWYRQSLGQGLEFLIYFQGNSAPDKSGLPSDRFSAERTGGSVSTLTIQRTQQEDSAVYLCASSLHREFDEQYFGPGTRLTVT.

V is TRBV1 and J is TRBJ2-7; the table's D call TRBD1 went unverified against the DNA. TRBV1 is an annotated pseudogene. The CDR3 is made up of 14 amino acids. The CDR3 DNA follows: TGCACCAGCAGCCAAGATCCTCAGGGGCTCGAGCAGTACTTC. Its protein product is CTSSQDPQGLEQYF.

The chain joins TRBV12-3 or TRBV12-4 to TRBJ1-5, with no clear D. V lost 6 bases and J lost 3, with 9 bases in between. This CDR3 has 13 residues. The CDR3, as DNA: TGTGCCAGCAGCAGGTCAGTCAATCAGCCCCAGCATTTT. It encodes CASSRSVNQPQHF.

This rearrangement joins TRBV19 to TRBJ1-3, with a tentative D call TRBD1 (6 bases). The germline V gene has CDR1 LNHDA and CDR2 SQIVND (reference sequence). The CDR3 length is 14 residues. Trimming stripped 8 bases from V and 4 bases from J, with 15 bases between. DNA for the CDR3: TGTGCCAGTGAGCTCGGGGGGCTGGGAAACACCATATATTTT. It encodes CASELGGLGNTIYF.

The V and J genes are TRBV28 and TRBJ1-1; possible D gene TRBD1, 6 bases. The V and J ends lost 6 bases and 1 base respectively, with 24 bases between them. The CDR3 covers 18 residues. Per germline, CDR1 MDHEN and CDR2 SYDVKM. CDR3 sequence: CASSSPRQALLWNTEAFF. The CDR3 DNA sequence: TGTGCCAGCAGCTCCCCCCGACAGGCGCTTTTGTGGAACACTGAAGCTTTCTTT.

V is TRBV29-1 and J is TRBJ2-7; a possible D gene is TRBD2 (7 bases). With 4 bases removed from V and 1 base from J, the gap between germline ends came to 17 bases. The length of the CDR3 is 15 residues. Germline CDR1 and CDR2: SQVTM and ANQGSEA. Here the CDR3 reads CSVAGGREGSYEQYF. The CDR3 DNA reads TGCAGCGTTGCCGGGGGGCGAGAAGGATCCTACGAGCAGTACTTC.

The chain has TRBV7-9 and TRBJ2-5; 7 bases align to TRBD1. This CDR3 is built from 16 residues. Trimming removed 6 bases from V and 3 bases from J; junction bases left unmatched: 13. Germline V gives CDR1 SEHNR, CDR2 FQNEAQ (reference sequence). This chain's CDR3 is CASSHRQGPREETQYF. DNA of the CDR3: TGTGCCAGCAGTCATCGACAGGGCCCTAGGGAAGAGACCCAGTACTTC.

The V and J genes are TRBV5-8 and TRBJ1-1; D is perhaps TRBD1 (6 bases). The germline CDR1 and CDR2 sequences are SGHTS and YDEGEE. V lost 4 bases and J 0 bases, leaving 22 bases between the germline ends. This CDR3 has 18 amino acids. CDR3 loop: CASSLTRQGPVVNTEAFF. The CDR3 DNA follows: TGTGCCAGCAGCCTCACCAGGCAGGGGCCGGTCGTGAACACTGAAGCTTTCTTT.

DNA of the CDR3: TGTGCCAGCAGCCAAGCTCCGGGTCTTGCCTACGAGCAGTACTTC. Translation gives CASSQAPGLAYEQYF. This chain links TRBV7-3 with TRBJ2-7; D is uncertain. The germline CDR1 and CDR2 sequences are SGHTA and FQGTGA. Between the trimmed V and J ends, which lost 5 bases and 2 bases, there was a span of 16 bases. The CDR3 contains 15 residues. The entire variable domain, with the rest obtained from reference TRBV7-3 and TRBJ2-7, is as follows: GAGVSQTPSNKVTEKGKYVELRCDPISGHTALYWYRQSLGQGPEFLIYFQGTGAADDSGLPNDRFFAVRPEGSVSTLKIQRTERGDSAVYLCASSQAPGLAYEQYFGPGTRLTVT.

The chain recombines TRBV7-3 with TRBJ2-3; D remains unclear. CDR3 length: 14 amino acids. The ends were cut back, 5 bases at V and 0 bases at J, with 9 bases in the middle. The V gene's germline CDR1 is SGHTA and CDR2 FQGTGA. The CDR3 region is CASSATHSTDTQYF. The CDR3 bases are TGTGCCAGCAGCGCAACACATAGCACAGATACGCAGTATTTT.

The genes are TRBV18 and TRBJ2-7, with 10 positions matching TRBD1. Losses at the gene ends were 3 bases for V and 2 bases for J; bases not matched to a gene: 1. Germline V CDR1 and CDR2: KGHSH, LQKENI. The CDR3 sequence is 14 residues long. The CDR3: CASSPDRGPYEQYF. The CDR3 nucleotides are TGTGCCAGCTCACCCGACAGGGGGCCCTACGAGCAGTACTTC. The variable domain in full, completed from reference TRBV18 and TRBJ2-7, reads NAGVMQNPRHLVRRRGQEARLRCSPMKGHSHVYWYRQLPEEGLKFMVYLQKENIIDESGMPKERFSAEFPKEGPSILRIQQVVRGDSAAYFCASSPDRGPYEQYFGPGTRLTVT.

This clone was observed a few times. The chain carries TRBV18 and TRBJ2-5; 10 bases are shared with TRBD1. The germline CDR1 and CDR2 sequences are KGHSH and LQKENI. The ends lost 6 bases at V and 1 base at J; junction bases unmatched: 5. The CDR3 extends over 15 amino acids. Written as DNA, the CDR3 is TGTGCCAGCTCCCCCGGGACAGGGGCCCAAGAGACCCAGTACTTC. Its protein product is CASSPGTGAQETQYF.

V is TRBV30 and J is TRBJ1-6; tentatively, D is TRBD1 (5 bases). This CDR3 region has 13 residues. V was trimmed by 4 bases and J by 5 bases, leaving 9 bases between them. Germline V gene sequence: CDR1 GTSNPN, CDR2 SVGIG (reference sequence). CDR3 sequence: CAWTPGNNSPLHF. The CDR3 region has the DNA TGTGCCTGGACTCCAGGGAATAATTCACCCCTCCACTTT.

This chain links TRBV19 with TRBJ2-7; maybe TRBD1 (6 bases). CDR1 and CDR2 (germline): LNHDA, SQIVND (reference sequence). The CDR3 is made up of 14 amino acids. V dropped 5 bases and J dropped 3 bases, with 14 bases sitting between them. The CDR3 nucleotides are TGTGCCAGTAGTCCCCAGGGGTTCGTCTACGAGCAGTACTTC. Amino acids: CASSPQGFVYEQYF.

This chain connects TRBV9 to TRBJ2-7, with D possibly matching TRBD2 (6 bases). V lost 5 bases, J lost 5 bases, and 17 bases lay in between. CDR3 size: 14 residues. Looked up from germline, CDR1 is SGDLS and CDR2 is YYNGEE. DNA of the CDR3: TGTGCCAGCAGTGTCTGGGACTCGCCTGACGAGCAGTACTTC. This sequence encodes CASSVWDSPDEQYF.

The rearrangement links TRBV6-5 to TRBJ2-5; 9 nucleotides align to TRBD2. This CDR3 comprises 13 residues. Germline values: CDR1 MNHEY, CDR2 SVGAGI. V shed 6 bases and J 3 bases; nucleotides not matched to a gene: 2. CDR3 DNA: TGTGCCAGCAGGACTAGCGGTAAAGAGACCCAGTACTTC. It yields the protein CASRTSGKETQYF.